This T cell receptor (beta chain) was captured in a study of vaccination effects on CD4 cells after COVID-19. Broader study findings: Only a few convalescent patients and no early post-infection timepoints featured in the study. In the late period after vaccination, infection- and vaccine-induced clones contracted markedly.

Ahead of sequencing, the ViraFEST assay grew antigen-specific CD4+ T cells using viral peptide pools. It was after roughly ten days of culture that CD4+ T cells were isolated. None of these healthy vaccinees had been infected with SARS-CoV-2 before vaccination. For each well, some 1.9 million PBMC were cultured with around 10 IU/ml IL-2 and roughly 9.2 ug/ml peptides. Days 3 and 7 saw half the medium replaced with IL-2 medium. V lost 2 bases and J lost 0, with 12 bases in between. Per germline, CDR1 SGDLS and CDR2 YYNGEE. The CDR3 covers 16 residues. Points on this clone: Its antigen is still unknown.

Sequencing used immunoSEQ multiplex PCR; TCRdb keeps in-frame clones, though not all of them. The sample consists of approximately 28,000 clones, 73% of them appearing once. The V call is TRBV9, the J call TRBJ2-1; D is perhaps TRBD2 (5 bases). The sequences come from CD4+ T cells from PBMCs cultured with HCoV-NL63 spike peptides, collected before COVID-19 vaccination. This sequence was found in a human donor who received a COVID-19 vaccine. CDR3: CASSVRTDLSYNEQFF. For the CDR3, the DNA is TGTGCCAGCAGCGTCCGGACTGACCTCTCCTACAATGAGCAGTTCTTC.